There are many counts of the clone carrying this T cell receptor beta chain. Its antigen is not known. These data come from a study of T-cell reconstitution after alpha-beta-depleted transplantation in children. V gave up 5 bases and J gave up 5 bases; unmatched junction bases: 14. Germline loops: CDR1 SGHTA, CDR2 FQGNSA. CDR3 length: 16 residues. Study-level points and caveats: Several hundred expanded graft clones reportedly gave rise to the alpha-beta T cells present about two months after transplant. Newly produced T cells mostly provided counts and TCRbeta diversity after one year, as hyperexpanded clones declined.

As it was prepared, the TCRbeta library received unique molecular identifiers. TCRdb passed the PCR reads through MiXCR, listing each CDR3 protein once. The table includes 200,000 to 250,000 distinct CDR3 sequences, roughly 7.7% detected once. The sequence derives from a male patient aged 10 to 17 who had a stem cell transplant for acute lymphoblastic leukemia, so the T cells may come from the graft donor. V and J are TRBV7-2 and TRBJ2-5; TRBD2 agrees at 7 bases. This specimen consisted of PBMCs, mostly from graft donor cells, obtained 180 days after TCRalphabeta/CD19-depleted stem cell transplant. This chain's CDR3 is CASSPSGVSLRETQYF. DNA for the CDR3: TGTGCCAGCAGCCCCAGCGGGGTCAGCCTAAGGGAGACCCAGTACTTC.